There are many counts of the clone carrying this T cell receptor (beta chain). What it binds is not known. V was clipped by 4 bases and J by 2 bases; unmatched bases: 5. Germline CDR1 MNHNS, CDR2 SASEGT. The length of the CDR3 is 15 residues. This sample was included in a study of Graves' ophthalmopathy and Graves' hyperthyroidism. Study-wide points: The authors also found most expanded thyroid clonotypes above 0.001 frequency in blood.

Beta-chain TCR CDR3 regions were amplified from RNA transcripts. Second-round multiplex PCR came after a first-round RT-PCR that employed HTBI primers. TCRdb called the multiplex PCR reads again in MiXCR, with one record for every CDR3 protein. The table has about 390,000 distinct CDR3 sequences, 15% to 19% seen once. The source of this sequence is a woman under 30 with stable Graves' hyperthyroidism. Sequenced material: peripheral blood. The chain combines TRBV6-1 with TRBJ2-7; 10 nucleotides agree with TRBD2. The CDR3 DNA follows: TGTGCCAGCAGTGTTCTAGCGGGGGCCGCCTACGAGCAGTACTTC. This translates into CASSVLAGAAYEQYF.